This T cell receptor beta chain was captured by sequencing in a study of T cell changes during pregnancy in multiple sclerosis. This CDR3 comprises 19 residues. Trimming cost V 5 bases and J 1 base; bases outside gene matches: 16. Germline loops: CDR1 KGHSH, CDR2 LQKENI. Libraries were prepared by immunoSEQ multiplex PCR; TCRdb keeps only in-frame clonotypes and omits some of them. The sample records approximately 28,000 clones, 80% to 90% being singletons. The sample was CD8+ T cells from peripheral blood mononuclear cells, taken in the second trimester of pregnancy. The rearrangement links TRBV18 to TRBJ2-1; 8 nucleotides match TRBD2. The TCR originated in a female donor with multiple sclerosis, enrolled in a pregnancy study. CDR3 nucleotide sequence: TGTGCCAGCTCAAGTGGGTGGAGCGGGAGCGTGGGGTCCTACAATGAGCAGTTCTTC. The encoded protein is CASSSGWSGSVGSYNEQFF.